Listed below are T cell receptor beta chains from one sample, sequenced in a study of Graves' ophthalmopathy and Graves' hyperthyroidism. TCRdb fed the multiplex PCR reads into MiXCR, producing one record per CDR3 protein. Of around 400,000 distinct CDR3 sequences in the sample, about 18% were seen once. What was sequenced was peripheral blood. These receptors all come from a woman aged 18-35 years with Graves' ophthalmopathy. The conserved cysteine and the conserved F or W are not part of the CDR3 here.

v_call	j_call	cdr3_length	cdr3_aa
TRBV4-2	TRBJ2-7	15	ASSRAAKPTVTYEQY
TRBV12-3/TRBV12-4	TRBJ1-2	11	ASSSSLGYGYT
TRBV3-1	TRBJ1-1	13	ASSYGGGRGTEAF
TRBV19	TRBJ2-7	9	ASSSWTDIY
TRBV6-5	TRBJ2-4	13	ASSHRGKGKNIQY
TRBV6-5	TRBJ1-1	11	ASSYSAGYEAF
TRBV12-3/TRBV12-4	TRBJ2-5	12	ASTGWDSQETQY
TRBV6-1	TRBJ1-5	10	ASSTSGTPQH
TRBV7-3	TRBJ2-6	13	ASSDGGDGANVLT
TRBV15	TRBJ1-2	14	ATSRSGDRGIYGYT
TRBV7-2	TRBJ1-1	13	ASSPTRELNTEAF
TRBV7-8	TRBJ2-7	12	ASSQSVDSYEQY
TRBV20-1	TRBJ2-5	11	SARVGSMETQY
TRBV12-3/TRBV12-4	TRBJ1-2	10	ASQDRHYGYT
TRBV18	TRBJ1-1	11	ASSPQGNTEAF
TRBV12-3/TRBV12-4	TRBJ1-1	12	ASSSKDATTEAF
TRBV30	TRBJ1-3	12	AWTPSVNGNTIY
TRBV6-5	TRBJ1-2	13	ASSFGQTENYGYT
TRBV6-1	TRBJ1-6	14	ASRKRRGSYNSPLH
TRBV11-2	TRBJ2-5	17	ASSLSLAGGGRRQETQY
TRBV7-2	TRBJ1-3	11	ASSLGVGNTIY
TRBV7-2	TRBJ2-5	11	ASSPWGWETQY
TRBV4-1	TRBJ1-5	13	ASSQVAEFNQPQH
TRBV19	TRBJ2-7	13	ASSNGGTRRYEQY
TRBV28	TRBJ2-7	13	ASRGRVPASYEQY
TRBV12-3/TRBV12-4	TRBJ1-2	11	ASSLRELYGYT
TRBV12-3/TRBV12-4	TRBJ1-1	11	AAKRTGYTEAF
TRBV12-3/TRBV12-4	TRBJ1-2	13	ASSYSGGGNVGYT
TRBV6-1	TRBJ1-2	15	ASSERPAGTGRYGYT
TRBV6-2/TRBV6-3	TRBJ2-2	12	ASSSNWGTGELF
TRBV7-2	TRBJ2-7	14	ASSFIPSGAEGEQY
TRBV7-2	TRBJ2-7	11	ASSSTYNYEQY
TRBV14	TRBJ1-1	14	ASSPWTGLGDTEAF
TRBV6-2/TRBV6-3	TRBJ1-3	13	ASSITAASGNTIY
TRBV9	TRBJ2-6	15	ASSTSGRNSGANVLT
TRBV19	TRBJ1-2	14	ASTRSPGSPWYGYT
TRBV9	TRBJ1-4	12	ASSVGADTEKLF
TRBV18	TRBJ2-7	12	ASSPPVADYEQY
TRBV6-2/TRBV6-3	TRBJ2-1	9	ASRTQELRF
TRBV12-3/TRBV12-4	TRBJ2-3	12	ASSPGALIDTQY
TRBV28	TRBJ2-7	11	ASVNGASNEQY
TRBV6-5	TRBJ1-6	13	ASNLQEISNSPLH
TRBV12-3/TRBV12-4	TRBJ1-5	14	ASRNRQGTGNQPQH
TRBV20-1	TRBJ2-7	9	SANRMYEQY
TRBV20-1	TRBJ1-5	14	SARVGGSPSNQPQH
TRBV6-5	TRBJ1-1	15	ASSSLFRDRGNTEAF
TRBV18	TRBJ1-5	11	ASSREPNQPQH
TRBV6-5	TRBJ2-2	14	ASSYSRRPNTGELF
TRBV28	TRBJ2-7	14	ASSLSGLGSRYEQY
TRBV28	TRBJ2-2	11	ASLTAPTGELF
TRBV6-1	TRBJ1-3	12	ASHRRDSGNTIY
TRBV11-2	TRBJ2-2	15	ASSFPSALPNTGELS
TRBV30	TRBJ2-7	10	AWSPMNYEQY
TRBV11-2	TRBJ1-5	16	ASSRETGKGSSNQPQH
TRBV6-5	TRBJ2-7	13	ASSFSGEGVYEQY